Listed here are 30 T cell receptor beta chains from one sample, sequenced in a study of T cell changes during pregnancy in multiple sclerosis. Assay: immunoSEQ multiplex PCR; the TCRdb copy retains only in-frame clones and omits some. In the table there are 40,000 or so clones, about 92% of which are singletons. The sequenced sample was CD8+ T cells from peripheral blood mononuclear cells, obtained in the first trimester of pregnancy. These receptors were obtained from a female donor with multiple sclerosis, enrolled in a pregnancy study.

The V call is TRBV15, the J call TRBJ2-5, with 9 bases matching TRBD2. J was trimmed by 4 bases and V by 3 bases; bases with no gene match: 3. The CDR3 sequence is 14 residues long. Germline CDR1 is LNHNV and CDR2 is YYDKDF (reference sequence). The CDR3 coding sequence is TGTGCCACCAGCAGTAGCGGGAGTTCAGAGACCCAGTACTTC. This translates into CATSSSGSSETQYF. Full variable domain (outside the CDR3, taken from reference TRBV15 and TRBJ2-5): DAMVIQNPRYQVTQFGKPVTLSCSQTLNHNVMYWYQQKSSQAPKLLFHYYDKDFNNEADTPDNFQSRRPNTSFCFLDIRSPGLGDTAMYLCATSSSGSSETQYFGPGTRLLVL.

The rearrangement joins TRBV7-8 to TRBJ2-1; D call uncertain. The V gene lost 4 bases and the J gene lost 6 bases, with 10 bases spanning the gap. This CDR3 spans 13 amino acids. In germline, CDR1 is SGHVS, CDR2 FQNEAQ. The CDR3 DNA sequence: TGTGCCAGCAGCTCCTCTGTCAGCAATGAGCAGTTCTTC. This codes for CASSSSVSNEQFF.

The CDR3 DNA sequence: TGCGCCAGCAGCTCGGACATTCTCTATGGCTACACCTTC. It codes for CASSSDILYGYTF. The chain joins TRBV5-1 to TRBJ1-2; D possibly corresponds to TRBD1 (5 bases). The germline V gene encodes CDR1 SGHRS and CDR2 YFSETQ. The V and J ends lost 3 bases and 4 bases respectively, with 10 bases between them. This CDR3 contains 13 residues.

This clone was observed a single time. The CDR3 nucleotides are TGTGCCAGCAGCTTAGGGACAGGGAACAATGAGCAGTTCTTC. It translates to CASSLGTGNNEQFF. The chain joins TRBV7-7 to TRBJ2-1; 8 positions agree with TRBD1. Germline V gene sequence: CDR1 SSHAT, CDR2 FNYEAQ (reference sequence). The J segment lost 5 bases and the V segment lost 1 base, leaving 1 base of the junction unmatched. This CDR3 is built from 14 residues.

J is TRBJ1-5 and V is TRBV2; weak D call: TRBD1 (6 bases). Trimming pared 7 bases from V and 0 bases from J, leaving 16 bases between. This CDR3 is 16 amino acids long. Germline loops: CDR1 SNHLY, CDR2 FYNNEI. The CDR3 sequence is CASTIGQSLSNQPQHF. DNA of the CDR3: TGTGCCAGCACCATAGGACAGAGTCTTAGCAATCAGCCCCAGCATTTT.

The chain has TRBV29-1 and TRBJ2-1; 15 nucleotides match TRBD2. The V and J ends lost 0 bases and 5 bases, in that order; junction bases with no gene match: 26. CDR3 size: 24 residues. Looked up from germline, CDR1 is SQVTM and CDR2 is ANQGSEA. The CDR3 DNA follows: TGCAGCGTTGAAGACCATACTAAATCCGGGAGGACTAGCGGGAGGGGTATGAGGGACAATGAGCAGTTCTTC. Translation gives CSVEDHTKSGRTSGRGMRDNEQFF.

The V gene is TRBV5-1, the J gene TRBJ1-2; tentatively, D is TRBD1 (5 bases). V was trimmed by 4 bases and J by 0 bases, leaving 13 bases between them. Germline-derived CDR1 and CDR2 are SGHRS and YFSETQ. This CDR3 is built from 15 residues. As DNA, the CDR3 is TGCGCCAGCAGCCCGGAAGACAGCGCTAACTATGGCTACACCTTC. This translates into CASSPEDSANYGYTF.

The chain carries TRBV2 and TRBJ2-1; 9 bases are shared with TRBD1. The CDR3 is 14 amino acids. The V and J ends lost 11 bases and 5 bases, in that order; junction bases with no gene match: 10. The V gene's germline CDR1 is SNHLY and CDR2 FYNNEI. The CDR3 coding sequence is TGTGCCGAAACAACAGGGGGCAGCGACAATGAGCAGTTCTTC. Encoded protein: CAETTGGSDNEQFF.

The chain carries TRBV7-9 and TRBJ2-1, with 12 bases identical to TRBD2. V was pared by 5 bases and J by 5 bases, with 7 bases of the junction left unmatched. Per germline, CDR1 SEHNR and CDR2 FQNEAQ (reference sequence). The CDR3 loop spans 16 amino acids. CDR3 in DNA: TGTGCCAGCAGCCCTACTAGCGGGGGGCAACACAATGAGCAGTTCTTC. Translated, it gives CASSPTSGGQHNEQFF.

The rearrangement joins TRBV10-3 to TRBJ2-3; the match to TRBD2 covers 10 bases. The J segment lost 2 bases and the V segment lost 2 bases, leaving 16 bases of the junction unmatched. This CDR3 region has 20 residues. CDR1 is ENHRY and CDR2 is SYGVKD in the germline V gene. The CDR3 DNA reads TGTGCCATCAGTGAGCCCCAGGGCGGGACTAGCGAGACCTTCACAGATACGCAGTATTTT. Protein product: CAISEPQGGTSETFTDTQYF.

This chain links TRBV7-2 with TRBJ1-5; D gene unclear. Germline CDR1 SGHTA, CDR2 FQGNSA. This CDR3 has 14 amino acids. Between the trimmed V and J ends, which lost 6 bases and 3 bases, there was a span of 12 bases. CDR3 nucleotides: TGTGCCAGCAGGCAGACGGGGAACAATCAGCCCCAGCATTTT. Its protein product is CASRQTGNNQPQHF.

The chain has TRBV5-1 and TRBJ2-7; D is possibly TRBD1 (6 bases). Trimming took off 1 base at V and 2 bases at J, with 22 bases between the two ends. Germline CDR1 reads SGHRS; CDR2 reads YFSETQ. This CDR3 has 18 residues. The CDR3: CASSLSRDTTLNTYEQYF. The CDR3, as DNA: TGCGCCAGCAGCTTGTCCCGGGACACGACCCTAAACACCTACGAGCAGTACTTC.

This sequence joins TRBV27 and TRBJ2-7, with a possible D match to TRBD1 (5 bases). The V gene's germline CDR1 is MNHEY and CDR2 SMNVEV (reference sequence). CDR3 size: 13 residues. With 4 bases removed from V and 4 bases from J, the gap between germline ends came to 11 bases. This CDR3 is CASSYYDSYEQYF. In DNA form, the CDR3 reads TGTGCCAGCAGTTACTACGACAGTTACGAGCAGTACTTC.

This sequence joins TRBV5-5 and TRBJ1-5, with 8 positions matching TRBD1. The CDR3 has 17 amino acids. The junction had 12 bases not matched to a gene; V was cut back by 4 bases and J by 3 bases. Germline-derived CDR1 and CDR2 are SGHKS and YYEKEE (reference sequence). This CDR3 reads CASSQKPGTGDNQPQHF. CDR3 DNA: TGTGCCAGCAGCCAGAAACCTGGGACAGGAGACAATCAGCCCCAGCATTTT. Together with reference TRBV5-5 and TRBJ1-5, the CDR3 gives the full variable domain: DAGVTQSPTHLIKTRGQQVTLRCSPISGHKSVSWYQQVLGQGPQFIFQYYEKEERGRGNFPDRFSARQFPNYSSELNVNALLLGDSALYLCASSQKPGTGDNQPQHFGDGTRLSIL.

The chain uses TRBV5-1 and TRBJ2-5, with D maybe TRBD1 (6 bases). Trimming cost V 2 bases and J 11 bases, with 19 bases left between them. Germline values: CDR1 SGHRS, CDR2 YFSETQ. The CDR3 sequence is 14 residues long. CDR3: CASSLGDNRKEQYF. The DNA for the CDR3 is TGCGCCAGCAGCTTAGGGGACAATCGGAAAGAGCAGTACTTC.

The chain couples TRBV14 to TRBJ2-7; TRBD1 aligns across 10 bases. Germline V CDR1 and CDR2: SGHDN, FVKESK. With 4 bases clipped from V and 4 bases from J, the junction kept 7 bases outside the gene matches. This CDR3 is 15 amino acids long. This CDR3 is CASSPHRGQGYEQYF. In DNA form, the CDR3 reads TGTGCCAGCAGCCCCCACCGGGGACAGGGGTACGAGCAGTACTTC. Drawing the rest from reference TRBV14 and TRBJ2-7, the complete variable domain is EAGVTQFPSHSVIEKGQTVTLRCDPISGHDNLYWYRRVMGKEIKFLLHFVKESKQDESGMPNNRFLAERTGGTYSTLKVQPAELEDSGVYFCASSPHRGQGYEQYFGPGTRLTVT.

The chain couples TRBV21-1 to TRBJ1-5; the D call TRBD1 from the table was never checked on the DNA. TRBV21-1 is an annotated pseudogene. This CDR3 region has 12 residues. This CDR3 is CASSKFGQTQHF. The CDR3 DNA sequence: TGTGCCAGCAGCAAATTTGGCCAGACCCAGCATTTT.

This chain connects TRBV7-6 to TRBJ2-3; D uncertain. Germline CDR1 is SGHVS and CDR2 is FNYEAQ. The CDR3 has 15 residues. The V end was cut by 2 bases, the J end by 1 base, with 10 bases between. The CDR3 nucleotides are TGTGCCAGCAGCTTACATCTAGGCGGCACAGATACGCAGTATTTT. This sequence encodes CASSLHLGGTDTQYF.

V gene TRBV7-9 combines with J gene TRBJ1-6; 7 nucleotides agree with TRBD1. The CDR3 runs 15 residues. V gave up 3 bases and J gave up 5 bases; unmatched junction bases: 4. Germline V CDR1 and CDR2: SEHNR, FQNEAQ (reference sequence). The CDR3 region is CASSLGQRHNSPLHF. The CDR3 coding sequence is TGTGCCAGCAGCTTGGGACAGAGACATAATTCACCCCTCCACTTT.

This CDR3 is CASSSSPGGLDEQFF. CDR3 DNA sequence: TGTGCCAGCAGTTCATCTCCGGGAGGTTTGGATGAGCAGTTCTTC. The V and J genes are TRBV6-4 and TRBJ2-1; 7 nucleotides line up with TRBD2. Germline values: CDR1 MRHNA, CDR2 SNTAGT. V was pared by 5 bases and J by 8 bases, with 12 bases of the junction left unmatched. This CDR3 spans 15 amino acids.

The V gene is TRBV6-6, the J gene TRBJ2-7; the match to TRBD1 covers 12 bases. Germline loops: CDR1 MNHNY, CDR2 SVGAGI (reference sequence). CDR3 size: 15 residues. Losses at the gene ends were 2 bases for V and 3 bases for J; bases not matched to a gene: 2. The CDR3 bases are TGTGCCAGCAGTTACGGGGACAGGGGGCTCTACGAGCAGTACTTC. Protein product: CASSYGDRGLYEQYF.

This chain links TRBV23-1 with TRBJ2-1; a weak D match, TRBD2 (5 bases). TRBV23-1 is an ORF, with its function uncertain. V gave up 0 bases and J gave up 12 bases, with 12 bases separating them. CDR3 size: 13 residues. This CDR3 is CASSQSKLEAQFF. The CDR3 region has the DNA TGCGCCAGCAGTCAATCAAAACTAGAGGCGCAGTTCTTC.

The rearrangement links TRBV5-8 to TRBJ1-1; 7 bases are shared with TRBD1. Germline V lookup: CDR1 SGHTS, CDR2 YDEGEE. V dropped 4 bases and J dropped 4; count of bases not matched to a gene: 10. The CDR3 length is 15 residues. The CDR3 sequence is CASSQEDRRGTEAFF. The CDR3 DNA is TGTGCCAGCAGCCAGGAGGACAGGAGGGGCACTGAAGCTTTCTTT.

The chain carries TRBV5-1 and TRBJ2-1; the match to TRBD2 covers 14 bases. CDR1 and CDR2 (germline): SGHRS, YFSETQ. This CDR3 comprises 16 residues. V was pared by 4 bases and J by 9 bases, with 9 bases of the junction left unmatched. CDR3 protein: CASSEQPGLAGAEQFF. In nucleotides, the CDR3 is TGCGCCAGCAGCGAACAACCGGGACTAGCGGGAGCTGAGCAGTTCTTC.

The CDR3 sequence: CASSWTGSNTEAFF. The CDR3 DNA follows: TGTGCCAGCAGCTGGACAGGATCGAACACTGAAGCTTTCTTT. The J gene is TRBJ1-1, the V gene TRBV5-5; 7 positions agree with TRBD1. The CDR3 is 14 residues long. V lost 3 bases and J lost 1; bases outside the gene matches: 3. Germline V lookup: CDR1 SGHKS, CDR2 YYEKEE (reference sequence).

The chain carries TRBV27 and TRBJ1-5, with D possibly TRBD1 on 5 matching bases. This CDR3 is built from 16 residues. Germline CDR1 MNHEY, CDR2 SMNVEV (reference sequence). With 3 bases removed from V and 2 bases from J, the gap between germline ends came to 14 bases. CDR3 amino acids: CASSFSGGTGNQPQHF. The CDR3 DNA sequence: TGTGCCAGCAGTTTTTCGGGGGGGACCGGCAATCAGCCCCAGCATTTT.

The rearrangement links TRBV5-1 to TRBJ1-1; possibly TRBD1 for D (6 bases). The V end was cut by 2 bases, the J end by 5 bases, with 28 bases between. Germline CDR1 and CDR2: SGHRS and YFSETQ. This CDR3 has 19 residues. The CDR3 region is CASSFGGIGTGTSLTEAFF. For the CDR3, the DNA is TGCGCCAGCAGCTTTGGGGGCATAGGTACAGGGACTAGTCTGACTGAAGCTTTCTTT. The full variable domain, rest sourced from reference TRBV5-1 and TRBJ1-1, is KAGVTQTPRYLIKTRGQQVTLSCSPISGHRSVSWYQQTPGQGLQFLFEYFSETQRNKGNFPGRFSGRQFSNSRSEMNVSTLELGDSALYLCASSFGGIGTGTSLTEAFFGQGTRLTVV.

The gene calls are TRBV6-5 and TRBJ2-1, with TRBD1 matching 12 bases. The CDR3 totals 15 residues. V trimming: 6 bases; J trimming: 6 bases; junction bases outside the gene matches: 6. Germline assignment: CDR1 MNHEY and CDR2 SVGAGI. In DNA, the CDR3 is TGTGCCAGCAGACTGGGACAGGGGGCCTTCAATGAGCAGTTCTTC. Translation gives CASRLGQGAFNEQFF.

The chain combines TRBV7-9 with TRBJ1-2; TRBD1 matches 9 bases. V trimming: 5 bases; J trimming: 5 bases; junction bases outside the gene matches: 12. Germline V gene data show CDR1 as SEHNR and CDR2 as FQNEAQ (reference sequence). This CDR3 has 16 residues. CDR3 in DNA: TGTGCCAGCAGCCGAGGTGTTAGGACAGGGGAATATGGCTACACCTTC. Residues: CASSRGVRTGEYGYTF.

The V gene is TRBV30, the J gene TRBJ2-7; D is possibly TRBD1 (6 bases). This CDR3 spans 16 amino acids. In germline, CDR1 is GTSNPN, CDR2 SVGIG (reference sequence). V lost 7 bases and J 5 bases, leaving 27 bases between the germline ends. The DNA of the CDR3 is TGTGCCTCCACCCCCAAAGCTGGGCAGGGGCTTAACGAGCAGTACTTC. As protein: CASTPKAGQGLNEQYF.